The 12 T cell receptor beta chains in this list originate from one sample, sequenced in a study of T cell responses to AZD1222 COVID-19 vaccine. Measured with immunoSEQ multiplex PCR; TCRdb has only the in-frame clones, and not every one. Counted here are 150,000 or so clones, 70% to 90% occurring once; the ten biggest clones make up 4.5% to 6.5%. The sequences come from peripheral blood, collected on day 0 of AZD1222 vaccination. The receptors originated from an adult in good health.

J is TRBJ2-4 and V is TRBV28, with 8 bases aligning to TRBD1. Germline-derived CDR1 and CDR2 are MDHEN and SYDVKM. The CDR3 consists of 14 residues. The trim removed 3 bases at V and 11 bases at J, leaving 9 bases unmatched. The CDR3 spells CASSLRAGGVFQYF. Here the CDR3 DNA reads TGTGCCAGCAGTTTGAGGGCAGGGGGCGTATTTCAGTACTTC.

The chain is built from TRBV28 and TRBJ1-1; 7 bases are a match to TRBD1. The junction had 8 bases not matched to a gene; V was cut back by 6 bases and J by 1 base. In germline, CDR1 is MDHEN, CDR2 SYDVKM. This CDR3 is built from 15 residues. CDR3 protein: CASRRPRGRNTEAFF. The CDR3 DNA is TGTGCCAGCAGGCGACCGAGGGGGCGGAACACTGAAGCTTTCTTT.

The gene calls are TRBV15 and TRBJ1-2; D may be TRBD1 (5 bases). V was cut by 4 bases and J by 6 bases, with 12 bases left in between. This CDR3 contains 13 residues. CDR1 is LNHNV, CDR2 YYDKDF, per germline (reference sequence). This CDR3 is CATSNHRGDGYTF. CDR3 DNA: TGTGCCACCAGCAATCACCGGGGCGATGGCTACACCTTC. The full variable domain, with the rest looked up from reference TRBV15 and TRBJ1-2, is DAMVIQNPRYQVTQFGKPVTLSCSQTLNHNVMYWYQQKSSQAPKLLFHYYDKDFNNEADTPDNFQSRRPNTSFCFLDIRSPGLGDTAMYLCATSNHRGDGYTFGSGTRLTVV.

The chain recombines TRBV5-3 with TRBJ1-6; 7 bases align to TRBD1. Being an ORF, TRBV5-3 has a function that is uncertain. The CDR3 contains 17 residues. V shed 4 bases, J shed 4 bases, and the junction held 11 bases outside the gene matches. CDR3 in amino acids: CARSPCPLGQYNSPLHF. In nucleotides, the CDR3 is TGTGCCAGAAGCCCCTGTCCCTTGGGACAGTATAATTCACCCCTCCACTTT.

The chain has TRBV5-8 and TRBJ1-1; TRBD1 agrees at 10 bases. From germline, CDR1 is SGHTS and CDR2 YDEGEE. V trimming: 5 bases; J trimming: 5 bases; junction bases outside the gene matches: 6. The CDR3 runs to 14 residues. The CDR3 spells CASRPRQGATEAFF. The CDR3 DNA sequence: TGTGCCAGCAGGCCGAGACAGGGGGCGACTGAAGCTTTCTTT.

The gene calls are TRBV11-2 and TRBJ1-4; 8 bases agree with TRBD1. The germline V gene encodes CDR1 SGHAT and CDR2 FQNNGV. With 0 bases clipped from V and 10 bases from J, the junction kept 10 bases outside the gene matches. The CDR3 extends over 16 amino acids. CDR3 nucleotide sequence: TGTGCCAGCAGCTTAGAGGGCAGGGGGCAGCTCGGAAAACTGTTTTTT. Its protein product is CASSLEGRGQLGKLFF.

A single count supports this clone. The chain carries TRBV7-2 and TRBJ1-1; D might be TRBD1 (6 bases). Germline V gives CDR1 SGHTA, CDR2 FQGNSA. V dropped 2 bases and J dropped 4 bases, with 11 bases sitting between them. The CDR3 has 14 residues. CDR3: CASSLNRVGTEAFF. CDR3 bases: TGTGCCAGCAGCTTAAACAGGGTGGGCACTGAAGCTTTCTTT.

This clone was seen only once. The chain has TRBV27 and TRBJ2-1, with D maybe TRBD1 (7 bases). The V end was cut by 8 bases, the J end by 3 bases, with 17 bases between. Germline V gene sequence: CDR1 MNHEY, CDR2 SMNVEV (reference sequence). There are 15 residues in the CDR3. CDR3 sequence reads: CASGLWQGGYNEQFF. The CDR3 nucleotides read TGTGCCAGCGGGCTCTGGCAGGGGGGCTACAATGAGCAGTTCTTC.

CDR3 residues: CAWSVSDLDQFF. The DNA of the CDR3 is TGTGCCTGGAGTGTATCGGACCTAGATCAGTTCTTC. The chain combines TRBV30 with TRBJ2-1; no definite D call. The CDR3 spans 12 residues. Germline loops: CDR1 GTSNPN, CDR2 SVGIG (reference sequence). Trimming removed 0 bases from V and 13 bases from J, with 13 bases in between.

The V gene is TRBV6-5, the J gene TRBJ2-3; tentatively, D is TRBD1 or TRBD2 (5 bases each). Germline V CDR1 and CDR2: MNHEY, SVGAGI. Trimming stripped 5 bases from V and 8 bases from J, with 14 bases between. CDR3 length: 13 amino acids. The DNA of the CDR3 is TGTGCCAGCAGTCCTAAGGTGGGGGTTACGCAGTATTTT. This gives the protein CASSPKVGVTQYF.

The J gene is TRBJ2-1, the V gene TRBV24-1, with 10 positions matching TRBD1. This CDR3 is 16 amino acids long. V dropped 0 bases and J dropped 2; count of bases not matched to a gene: 0. Germline V CDR1 and CDR2: KGHDR, SFDVKD. Here the CDR3 reads CATSDLGTGAYNEQFF. The DNA of the CDR3 is TGTGCCACCAGTGATTTGGGGACAGGGGCCTACAATGAGCAGTTCTTC.

The CDR3 sequence: CASRYRDRDNQPQHF. In DNA, the CDR3 is TGTGCCAGCAGATACCGGGACAGGGACAATCAGCCCCAGCATTTT. The chain couples TRBV6-5 to TRBJ1-5; 9 nucleotides align to TRBD1. The CDR3 spans 15 residues. In germline, CDR1 is MNHEY, CDR2 SVGAGI. V lost 6 bases to trimming and J lost 3 bases; unmatched junction nucleotides: 6.